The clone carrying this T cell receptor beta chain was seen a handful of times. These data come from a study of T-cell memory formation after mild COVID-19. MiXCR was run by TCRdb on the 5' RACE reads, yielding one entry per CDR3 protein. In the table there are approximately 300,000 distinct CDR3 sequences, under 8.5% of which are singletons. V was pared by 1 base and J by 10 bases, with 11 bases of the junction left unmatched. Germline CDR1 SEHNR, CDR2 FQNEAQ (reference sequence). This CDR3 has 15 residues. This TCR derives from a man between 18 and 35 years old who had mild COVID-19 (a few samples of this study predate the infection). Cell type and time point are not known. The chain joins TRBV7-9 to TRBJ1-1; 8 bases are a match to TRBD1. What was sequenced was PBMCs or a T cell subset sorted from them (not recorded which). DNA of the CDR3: TGTGCCAGCAGCTTAGGGCAGGGGGCCGCTGAAATAGCTTTCTTT. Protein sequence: CASSLGQGAAEIAFF.